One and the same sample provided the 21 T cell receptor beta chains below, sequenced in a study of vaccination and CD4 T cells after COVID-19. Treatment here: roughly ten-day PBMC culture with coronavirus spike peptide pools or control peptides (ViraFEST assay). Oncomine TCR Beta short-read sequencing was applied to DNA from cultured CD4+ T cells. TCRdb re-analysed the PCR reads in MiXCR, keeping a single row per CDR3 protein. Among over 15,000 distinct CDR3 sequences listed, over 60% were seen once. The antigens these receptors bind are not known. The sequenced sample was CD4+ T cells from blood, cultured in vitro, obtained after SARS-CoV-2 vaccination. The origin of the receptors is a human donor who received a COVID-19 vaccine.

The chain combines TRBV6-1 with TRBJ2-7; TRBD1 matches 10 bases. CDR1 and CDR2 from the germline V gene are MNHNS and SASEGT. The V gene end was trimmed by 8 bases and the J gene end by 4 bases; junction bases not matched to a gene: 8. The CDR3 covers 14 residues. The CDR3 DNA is TGTGCCAGCGGGGACAGGGGCATCTCATACGAGCAGTACTTC. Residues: CASGDRGISYEQYF.

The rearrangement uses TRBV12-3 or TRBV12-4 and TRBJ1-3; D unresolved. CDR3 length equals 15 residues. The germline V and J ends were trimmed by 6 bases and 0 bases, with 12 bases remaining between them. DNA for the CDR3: TGTGCCAGCAGGACCAGTACCGTCTCTGGAAACACCATATATTTT. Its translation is CASRTSTVSGNTIYF.

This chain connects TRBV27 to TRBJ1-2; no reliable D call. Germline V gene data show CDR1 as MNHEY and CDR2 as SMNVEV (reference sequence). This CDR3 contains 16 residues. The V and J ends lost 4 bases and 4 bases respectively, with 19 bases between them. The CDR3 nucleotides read TGTGCCAGCAGTTCCCTCCGGACGAGGTCAACCTATGGCTACACCTTC. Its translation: CASSSLRTRSTYGYTF.

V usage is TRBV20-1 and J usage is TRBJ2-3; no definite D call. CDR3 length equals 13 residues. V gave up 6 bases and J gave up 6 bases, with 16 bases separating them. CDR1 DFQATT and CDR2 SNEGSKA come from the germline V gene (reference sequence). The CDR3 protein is CSATNERTDTQYF. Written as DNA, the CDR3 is TGCAGTGCCACCAATGAGCGAACGGATACGCAGTATTTT.

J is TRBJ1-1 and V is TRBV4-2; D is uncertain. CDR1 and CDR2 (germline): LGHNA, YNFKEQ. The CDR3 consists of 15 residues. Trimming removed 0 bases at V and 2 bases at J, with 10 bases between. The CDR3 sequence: CASSQDQPGNTEAFF. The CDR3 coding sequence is TGTGCCAGCAGCCAAGACCAGCCGGGAAACACTGAAGCTTTCTTT.

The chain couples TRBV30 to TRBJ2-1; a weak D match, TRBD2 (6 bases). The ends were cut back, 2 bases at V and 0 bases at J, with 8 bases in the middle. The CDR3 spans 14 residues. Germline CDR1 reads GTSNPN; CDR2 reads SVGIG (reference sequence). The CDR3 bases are TGTGCCTGGAGTCTGGGGGGCTCCTACAATGAGCAGTTCTTC. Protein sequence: CAWSLGGSYNEQFF. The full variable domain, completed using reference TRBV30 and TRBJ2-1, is SQTIHQWPATLVQPVGSPLSLECTVEGTSNPNLYWYRQAAGRGLQLLFYSVGIGQISSEVPQNLSASRPQDRQFILSSKKLLLSDSGFYLCAWSLGGSYNEQFFGPGTRLTVL.

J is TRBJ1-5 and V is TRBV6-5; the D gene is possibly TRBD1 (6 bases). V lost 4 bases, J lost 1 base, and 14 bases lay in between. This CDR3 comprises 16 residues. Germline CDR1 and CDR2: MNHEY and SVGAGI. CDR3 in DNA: TGTGCCAGCAGTTTTTTGACAGGTTCCAGCAATCAGCCCCAGCATTTT. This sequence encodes CASSFLTGSSNQPQHF.

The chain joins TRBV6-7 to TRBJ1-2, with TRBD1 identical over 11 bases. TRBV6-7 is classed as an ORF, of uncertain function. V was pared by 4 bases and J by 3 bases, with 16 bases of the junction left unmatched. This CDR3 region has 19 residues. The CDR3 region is CASSCPRTGGHNRHYGYTF. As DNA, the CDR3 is TGTGCCAGCAGTTGCCCCCGGACAGGGGGCCACAACCGGCACTATGGCTACACCTTC.

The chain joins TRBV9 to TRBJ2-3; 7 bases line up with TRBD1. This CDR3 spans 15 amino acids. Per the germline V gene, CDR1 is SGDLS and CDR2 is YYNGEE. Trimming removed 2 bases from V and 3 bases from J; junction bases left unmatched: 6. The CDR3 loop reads CASSVTGSQTDTQYF. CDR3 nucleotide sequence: TGTGCCAGCAGCGTGACAGGGTCACAAACAGATACGCAGTATTTT.

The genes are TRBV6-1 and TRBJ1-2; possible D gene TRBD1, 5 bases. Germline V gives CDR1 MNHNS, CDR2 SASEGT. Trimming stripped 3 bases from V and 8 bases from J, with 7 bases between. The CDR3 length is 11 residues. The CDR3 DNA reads TGTGCCAGCAGTGAGGGGGACGGCTACACCTTC. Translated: CASSEGDGYTF.

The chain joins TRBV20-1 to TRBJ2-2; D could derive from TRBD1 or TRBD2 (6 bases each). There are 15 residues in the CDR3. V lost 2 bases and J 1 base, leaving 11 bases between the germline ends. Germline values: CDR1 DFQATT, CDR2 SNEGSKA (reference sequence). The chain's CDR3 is CSARLGGRNTGELFF. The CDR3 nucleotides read TGCAGTGCTAGACTCGGGGGCAGGAACACCGGGGAGCTGTTTTTT.

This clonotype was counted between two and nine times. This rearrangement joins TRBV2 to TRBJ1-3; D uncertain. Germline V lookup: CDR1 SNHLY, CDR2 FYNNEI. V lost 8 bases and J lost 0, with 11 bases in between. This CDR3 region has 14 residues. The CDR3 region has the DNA TGTGCCAGCCATACAGAGAGCTCTGGAAACACCATATATTTT. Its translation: CASHTESSGNTIYF.

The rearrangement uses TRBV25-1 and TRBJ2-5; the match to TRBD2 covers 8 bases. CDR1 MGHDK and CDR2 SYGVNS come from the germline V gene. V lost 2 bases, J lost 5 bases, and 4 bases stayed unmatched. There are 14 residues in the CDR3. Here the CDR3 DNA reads TGTGCCAGCAGTGAAAAGACTAGCGCGGAGACCCAGTACTTC. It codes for CASSEKTSAETQYF.

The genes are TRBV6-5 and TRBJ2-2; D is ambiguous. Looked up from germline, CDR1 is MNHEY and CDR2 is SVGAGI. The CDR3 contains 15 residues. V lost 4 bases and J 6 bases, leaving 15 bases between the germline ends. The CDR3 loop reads CASSSTPPRPGELFF. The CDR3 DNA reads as TGTGCCAGCAGTTCCACTCCCCCCAGGCCCGGGGAGCTGTTTTTT.

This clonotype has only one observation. CDR3 region: CASSEHLDTQYF. CDR3 bases: TGTGCCAGCAGTGAACATCTAGATACGCAGTATTTT. The chain uses TRBV6-1 and TRBJ2-3; D not certain. The CDR3 spans 12 residues. The germline V gene has CDR1 MNHNS and CDR2 SASEGT. Trimming stripped 2 bases from V and 5 bases from J, with 5 bases between.

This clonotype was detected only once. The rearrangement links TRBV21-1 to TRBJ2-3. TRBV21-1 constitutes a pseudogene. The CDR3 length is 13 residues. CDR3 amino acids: CASSKGSADTQYF. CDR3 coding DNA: TGTGCCAGCAGCAAAGGGAGTGCAGATACGCAGTATTTT.

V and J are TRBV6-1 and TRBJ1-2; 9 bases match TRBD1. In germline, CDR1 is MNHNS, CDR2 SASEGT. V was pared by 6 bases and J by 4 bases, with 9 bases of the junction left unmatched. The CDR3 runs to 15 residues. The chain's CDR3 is CASRDGQGSGYGYTF. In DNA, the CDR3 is TGTGCCAGCAGGGATGGACAGGGGTCCGGCTATGGCTACACCTTC.

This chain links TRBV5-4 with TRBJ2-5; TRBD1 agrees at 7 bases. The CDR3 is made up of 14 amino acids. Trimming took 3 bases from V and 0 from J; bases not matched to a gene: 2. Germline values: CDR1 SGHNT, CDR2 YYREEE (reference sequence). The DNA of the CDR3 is TGTGCCAGCAGCTGGGGACAGTACCAAGAGACCCAGTACTTC. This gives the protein CASSWGQYQETQYF.

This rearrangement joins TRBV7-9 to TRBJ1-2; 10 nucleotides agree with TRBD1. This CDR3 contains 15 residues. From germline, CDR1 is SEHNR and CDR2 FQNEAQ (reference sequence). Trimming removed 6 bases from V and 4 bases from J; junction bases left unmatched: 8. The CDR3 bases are TGTGCCAGCAGTCCTCCGGGACAGGGGACCTATGGCTACACCTTC. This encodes CASSPPGQGTYGYTF.

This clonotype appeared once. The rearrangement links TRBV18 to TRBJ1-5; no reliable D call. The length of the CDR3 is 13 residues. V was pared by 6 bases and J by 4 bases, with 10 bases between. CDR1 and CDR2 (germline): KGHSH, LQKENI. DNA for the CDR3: TGTGCCAGCTCCTTCGCGGGTAATCAGCCCCAGCATTTT. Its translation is CASSFAGNQPQHF.

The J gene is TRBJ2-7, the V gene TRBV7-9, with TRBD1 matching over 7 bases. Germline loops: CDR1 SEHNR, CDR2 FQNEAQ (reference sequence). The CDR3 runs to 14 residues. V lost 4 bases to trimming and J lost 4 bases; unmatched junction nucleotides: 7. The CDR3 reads CASSSADRVYEQYF. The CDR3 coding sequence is TGTGCCAGCAGCTCAGCAGACAGGGTTTACGAGCAGTACTTC.